These 15 T cell receptor beta chains came from one sample sequenced in a study of early T cells in non-severe SARS-CoV-2 infection. TCRdb independently ran MiXCR on the 5' RACE reads; one entry per CDR3 protein. The table shows around 100,000 distinct CDR3 sequences, with 16% occurring only once. The sequenced sample was whole blood. Every receptor here comes from an adult who was a healthcare worker with PCR-confirmed SARS-CoV-2 infection or an uninfected control (not recorded which).

This clonotype was recorded a few times. This sequence joins TRBV28 and TRBJ2-1; the match to TRBD2 covers 12 bases. Germline CDR1 is MDHEN and CDR2 is SYDVKM. This CDR3 spans 15 amino acids. Trimming cost V 6 bases and J 6 bases; bases outside gene matches: 6. The CDR3 loop is CASRRLAGVINEQFF. The CDR3 region has the DNA TGTGCCAGCAGGCGACTAGCGGGGGTCATCAATGAGCAGTTCTTC.

This clonotype has just a few counts. J is TRBJ2-7 and V is TRBV30; 7 nucleotides align to TRBD1. V was clipped by 2 bases and J by 1 base; unmatched bases: 5. Germline V gene lookup returns CDR1 GTSNPN and CDR2 SVGIG (reference sequence). The CDR3 contains 14 residues. The CDR3 bases are TGTGCCTGGAGTCTGACAGGGATTTCCTACGAGCAGTACTTC. It encodes CAWSLTGISYEQYF.

The chain recombines TRBV10-3 with TRBJ1-2; D not certain. CDR1 is ENHRY and CDR2 is SYGVKD in the germline V gene. V gave up 2 bases and J gave up 3 bases, with 10 bases separating them. The CDR3 runs to 14 residues. The CDR3 sequence: CAISEPWRDYGYTF. The CDR3 DNA reads TGTGCCATCAGTGAGCCGTGGAGGGACTATGGCTACACCTTC.

This clonotype was recorded a few times. This chain connects TRBV24-1 to TRBJ2-3, with unresolved D. With 5 bases removed from V and 0 bases from J, the gap between germline ends came to 8 bases. Germline V lookup: CDR1 KGHDR, CDR2 SFDVKD. The CDR3 loop spans 14 amino acids. CDR3 loop: CATSAQESTDTQYF. The CDR3 DNA reads TGTGCCACCAGTGCTCAGGAGAGCACAGATACGCAGTATTTT.

This clonotype was counted a few times. This rearrangement joins TRBV12-2 to TRBJ2-5; TRBD1 is taken as the D call from the table, unchecked against the DNA. TRBV12-2 is labeled a pseudogene. This CDR3 region has 16 residues. The CDR3 DNA follows: TGTGCAAGTCGCTTATCCATGCAGGGGGGGCGAGAGACCCAGTACTTC. It is translated as CASRLSMQGGRETQYF.

The chain has TRBV5-1 and TRBJ2-7, with 7 bases aligning to TRBD1. Trimming at V came to 1 base and at J to 3 bases, leaving 4 bases not matched to a gene. The CDR3 contains 14 residues. Germline CDR1 SGHRS, CDR2 YFSETQ. The CDR3 DNA is TGCGCCAGCAGCTTGACGGGACAGCTCTACGAGCAGTACTTC. Translation gives CASSLTGQLYEQYF. The full variable domain, its missing parts supplied by reference TRBV5-1 and TRBJ2-7, is KAGVTQTPRYLIKTRGQQVTLSCSPISGHRSVSWYQQTPGQGLQFLFEYFSETQRNKGNFPGRFSGRQFSNSRSEMNVSTLELGDSALYLCASSLTGQLYEQYFGPGTRLTVT.

V is TRBV6-5 and J is TRBJ2-7, with D possibly being TRBD2 (6 bases). V lost 8 bases to trimming and J lost 10 bases, with 24 bases between them. Germline V lookup: CDR1 MNHEY, CDR2 SVGAGI. The CDR3 contains 14 residues. The CDR3 here is CASAVGTGAVGQYF. The DNA of the CDR3 is TGTGCCAGCGCGGTCGGGACGGGAGCTGTCGGACAGTACTTC.

The chain recombines TRBV4-3 with TRBJ2-1, with 10 bases that match TRBD2. After removal of 4 bases from V and 10 bases from J, the junction contained 7 bases not matched to a gene. The CDR3 covers 14 residues. CDR1 LGHNA and CDR2 YSLEER come from the germline V gene. This CDR3 is CASSPRTSGREQFF. As DNA, the CDR3 is TGCGCCAGCAGCCCTCGGACTAGCGGCAGAGAGCAGTTCTTC.

The chain employs TRBV7-8 and TRBJ2-5, with a possible D match to TRBD1 (5 bases). CDR1 is SGHVS and CDR2 is FQNEAQ in the germline V gene. Deletions cut 6 bases from V and 5 bases from J, with 7 bases between. CDR3 length: 11 amino acids. The CDR3 protein is CASRGHETQYF. As DNA, the CDR3 is TGTGCCAGCAGGGGGCATGAGACCCAGTACTTC.

The V call is TRBV29-1, the J call TRBJ2-7, with D hard to call. Germline lookup yields CDR1 SQVTM and CDR2 ANQGSEA. Trimming took off 5 bases at V and 0 bases at J, with 14 bases between the two ends. This CDR3 is built from 14 residues. The CDR3 DNA is TGCAGCGTTAGATCTACGGCTACCTCCTACGAGCAGTACTTC. Encoded protein: CSVRSTATSYEQYF.

V usage is TRBV7-6 and J usage is TRBJ2-2; D gene uncertain. From germline, CDR1 is SGHVS and CDR2 FNYEAQ. This CDR3 is built from 14 residues. Deletions cut 5 bases from V and 6 bases from J, with 13 bases between. The CDR3 protein is CASSPLFASGELFF. The CDR3 region has the DNA TGTGCCAGCAGCCCGTTGTTTGCCTCCGGGGAGCTGTTTTTT.

There are a few counts of this clonotype. The chain has TRBV6-5 and TRBJ2-2; D is perhaps TRBD2 (6 bases). The CDR3 is 17 residues long. CDR1 and CDR2 (germline): MNHEY, SVGAGI. The V end was cut by 3 bases, the J end by 2 bases, with 16 bases between. The CDR3 here is CASSYPGLATNTGELFF. In nucleotides, the CDR3 is TGTGCCAGCAGTTATCCGGGGCTAGCGACAAACACCGGGGAGCTGTTTTTT.

The sample holds a few counts of this clonotype. The J gene is TRBJ2-6, the V gene TRBV20-1; TRBD1 matches 10 bases. This CDR3 has 15 amino acids. The junction had 1 base not matched to a gene; V was cut back by 3 bases and J by 2 bases. Germline loops: CDR1 DFQATT, CDR2 SNEGSKA (reference sequence). The CDR3 spells CSARDRGAGANVLTF. The CDR3 DNA sequence: TGCAGTGCTAGGGACAGGGGGGCTGGGGCCAACGTCCTGACTTTC.

As regards this clonotype: The germline gene is not matched at one end of the junction; a read error may be the cause. The chain combines TRBV5-1 with TRBJ2-1; no definite D call. CDR3 size: 15 residues. The V gene's germline CDR1 is SGHRS and CDR2 YFSETQ. The chain's CDR3 is CVSSLGSPTYNEQFF. CDR3 nucleotides: TGCGTCAGCAGCTTGGGGTCACCTACCTACAATGAGCAGTTCTTC. The variable domain in full, completed from reference TRBV5-1 and TRBJ2-1, reads KAGVTQTPRYLIKTRGQQVTLSCSPISGHRSVSWYQQTPGQGLQFLFEYFSETQRNKGNFPGRFSGRQFSNSRSEMNVSTLELGDSALYLCVSSLGSPTYNEQFFGPGTRLTVL.

The chain carries TRBV28 and TRBJ1-1; D remains unclear. V was trimmed by 3 bases and J by 4 bases, leaving 9 bases between them. The length of the CDR3 is 13 residues. Germline lookup yields CDR1 MDHEN and CDR2 SYDVKM. The CDR3, as DNA: TGTGCCAGCAGTTTCTTGGGGATCACTGAAGCTTTCTTT. Its translation: CASSFLGITEAFF.